A single T cell receptor (beta chain) is shown here with its context. Antigen: not known. The diagnostic workup employed clinical symptoms, serum thyroxine, TRAb, thyroid ultrasound and orbital computed tomography. The data were obtained in a study of Graves' ophthalmopathy and Graves' hyperthyroidism. Study-level information: Stable hyperthyroidism meant no ophthalmopathy within 18 months of follow-up. The study, taken as a whole, reports: Blood also contained most of the expanded thyroid clonotypes above 0.001 frequency. Ophthalmopathy progression cases were predicted by the model with 70% to 71% sensitivity and approximately 76% specificity.

V was trimmed by 1 base and J by 1 base, leaving 10 bases between them. The CDR3 is 15 residues long. The V gene's germline CDR1 is LGHNA and CDR2 YNFKEQ. As the template, RNA transcripts were used to amplify TCR beta CDR3 regions. HTBI-primed RT-PCR formed the first round, and a multiplex PCR formed the second. Each CDR3 protein is one row after TCRdb ran MiXCR on the multiplex PCR reads. The data contain about 500,000 distinct CDR3 sequences, 39% of them singletons. This TCR derives from an adult man with Graves' hyperthyroidism. Input material: peripheral blood or thyroid tissue (not recorded which). The genes are TRBV4-2 and TRBJ1-1, with no clear D. The chain's CDR3 is CASSQVGTENTEAFF. The CDR3, as DNA: TGTGCCAGCAGCCAAGTCGGTACAGAGAACACTGAAGCTTTCTTT.